This T cell receptor beta chain stems from a study of blood T cells in healthy people across ages (dated by TCRdb to about 2015). A note on the overall study: In model experiments, roughly one uniquely barcoded TCR beta cDNA molecule per two T cells was captured by template switching. Donors of different ages were randomly distributed across sequencing lanes to avoid experimental bias. Using deep sequencing normalized with unique cDNA molecular identifiers, the study measured how TCR beta repertoire diversity changes with age. Using the same blood draw, the study looked at two additional independent replicas of 1 million unique cDNA reads for two donors, one aged 18 to 30 and the other aged 80 or older. Four age groups were formed from the donors: young (average about 17 years), middle-aged (approximately 41), aged (approximately 60) and long-lived (about 80).

The germline V gene encodes CDR1 SGHRS and CDR2 YFSETQ. From V the trimming removes 1 base and from J it removes 1 base, while the gene matches leave 7 bases of the junction unaccounted for. The CDR3 measures 16 amino acids from cysteine to phenylalanine. Only the CDR3 portion is preserved as DNA: 48 bases, with reading frame beginning at the first base. This clonotype was counted only a few times. No antigen is known for it. No base-level quality is on record; no much larger clone is a single base apart. Broader findings and caveats from the paper: Estimates of total diversity based on one million sequenced T cells were considered lower bounds and underestimates. Donor CMV infection status was unknown, potentially confounding age-related changes in expanded clonotypes. The percentage of naive T cells measured by flow cytometry correlated strongly with observed TCR beta diversity. Bulk unsorted PBMC profiling prevented conclusive comparison of naive and antigen-experienced compartments. As age increased, observed TCR beta diversity per million T cells dropped in a roughly linear way, and a significant reduction was already evident by age 40. Compared with the aged group, the long-lived group had more naive CD4+ T cells, fewer expanded clones and increased TCR diversity, a pattern suggesting age selection.

Receptors were amplified or captured by 5' RACE. The sequencer was an Illumina HiSeq 2500. A second PCR of 7 to 11 cycles was run with a J-beta primer mix and a sample-barcoded 5' primer. A unique molecular identifier was introduced onto each TCR beta cDNA molecule by a template-switch 5' adaptor carrying 12 random nucleotides. Each sample yielded at least 2.5 million CDR3-containing paired-end reads. First-strand cDNA synthesis was performed from all RNA using the Mint cDNA synthesis kit, with priming by a TRBC-specific oligonucleotide. Following uracil-DNA glycosylase treatment, a first 18-cycle PCR with universal primers M1SS and BC2_uni_R was performed on all cDNA. From the authors' description of their analysis: For normalization, 1 million high-quality reads, each with a distinct molecular identifier, were randomly selected from each sample. Reads sharing molecular identifiers were discarded rather than binned into consensus sequences. MiTCR, run with a Q25 quality threshold and the strictest error-elimination algorithm, handled CDR3 identification, clonotype clustering and error correction. A nonparametric unseen species model with Euler transformation was used to estimate a lower bound on total TCR beta diversity. The public reads were quality trimmed at Q25 with fastp and then assembled into clones with MiXCR by TCRdb, keeping productive beta chains. Merged by CDR3 protein, the rows form single entries marked with the most common genes and DNA. TCRdb's processing, not the study's, gives the V and J calls here. This sample gives more than 550,000 distinct CDR3 sequences in total; about 20% of them show up just once. The ten biggest clones cover less than 25% of the sample.

The 40 or so donors, aged roughly 6 to 95 years, were systemically healthy Caucasian individuals from Russia. Ten milliliters of peripheral blood were drawn from each donor into EDTA-treated Vacutainer tubes. Ficoll-Paque density-gradient centrifugation was used to isolate PBMCs, with at least 7 million obtained per sample. Total RNA was extracted from PBMCs with Trizol reagent, with at least 5.5 micrograms obtained per sample. For every donor, flow cytometry on a PBMC aliquot measured the percentage of naive CD45RAhigh/CD27high T cells. Material for sequencing was blood. The V and J segments used are TRBV5-1 and TRBJ1-2; TRBD1 agrees with 7 junctional bases. The receptor comes from a man aged 65 to 79 in good health. The CDR3 reads as follows: CASSLSGPGGNYGYTF. The DNA sequence is as follows: TGCGCCAGCAGCTTGTCTGGCCCAGGGGGTAACTATGGCTACACCTTC. Reference TRBV5-1 and TRBJ1-2 proteins supply the regions before and after the CDR3; the full variable domain is: KAGVTQTPRYLIKTRGQQVTLSCSPISGHRSVSWYQQTPGQGLQFLFEYFSETQRNKGNFPGRFSGRQFSNSRSEMNVSTLELGDSALYLCASSLSGPGGNYGYTFGSGTRLTVV.